What follows are 22 T cell receptor beta chains derived from one specimen sequenced in a study of technical replicates of blood from four donors. TCRdb's copy holds only in-frame clones and misses some; the assay was immunoSEQ multiplex PCR. The sample records some 50,000 clones, approximately 94% being singletons. Sequencing was performed on T cells isolated from PBMCs. These receptors all stem from a human donor in good health.

The chain has TRBV6-5 and TRBJ1-2; D might be TRBD1 (5 bases). Germline V gene data show CDR1 as MNHEY and CDR2 as SVGAGI. This CDR3 contains 15 residues. The V and J ends lost 2 bases and 3 bases respectively, with 13 bases between them. The CDR3 spells CASSYDRGVYYGYTF. As DNA, the CDR3 is TGTGCCAGCAGTTACGACCGGGGGGTATACTATGGCTACACCTTC.

The V call is TRBV6-5, the J call TRBJ1-5; 7 bases are a match to TRBD1. The CDR3 runs 15 residues. Trimming cost V 6 bases and J 0 bases; bases outside gene matches: 5. Per germline, CDR1 MNHEY and CDR2 SVGAGI. CDR3 region: CASRTQGDSNQPQHF. In nucleotides, the CDR3 is TGTGCCAGCAGGACCCAGGGGGATAGCAATCAGCCCCAGCATTTT.

CDR3 sequence: CASSYSIDWESEQYF. The CDR3 DNA sequence: TGTGCCAGCAGTTACTCGATTGACTGGGAGTCCGAGCAGTACTTC. V gene TRBV6-5 combines with J gene TRBJ2-7, with a possible D match to TRBD2 (5 bases). Per the germline V gene, CDR1 is MNHEY and CDR2 is SVGAGI. V was trimmed by 0 bases and J by 6 bases, leaving 15 bases between them. The CDR3 totals 15 residues.

This chain links TRBV18 with TRBJ1-4, with D possibly matching TRBD1 (5 bases). Trimming removed 2 bases from V and 2 bases from J, with 21 bases in between. Per the germline V gene, CDR1 is KGHSH and CDR2 is LQKENI. CDR3 length equals 19 residues. DNA for the CDR3: TGTGCCAGCTCACCAGCCCGGGGAGGGGTTTACATCACTAATGAAAAACTGTTTTTT. Protein sequence: CASSPARGGVYITNEKLFF.

The chain couples TRBV5-4 to TRBJ2-1, with a tentative D call TRBD1 (6 bases). The CDR3 runs to 15 residues. V was shortened by 4 bases and J by 5 bases, with 16 bases between the two germline ends. The germline V gene encodes CDR1 SGHNT and CDR2 YYREEE (reference sequence). In nucleotides, the CDR3 is TGTGCCAGCAGCCCCCAGGGGCGCTACGACAATGAGCAGTTCTTC. It yields the protein CASSPQGRYDNEQFF.

The gene calls are TRBV5-4 and TRBJ2-1; unclear D gene. V lost 3 bases and J lost 5, with 12 bases in between. Germline lookup yields CDR1 SGHNT and CDR2 YYREEE (reference sequence). CDR3 length equals 14 residues. The CDR3 DNA is TGTGCCAGCAGCTCCGAAACAGAGAACAATGAGCAGTTCTTC. The encoded protein is CASSSETENNEQFF.

J is TRBJ2-2 and V is TRBV18, with 7 bases identical to TRBD2. CDR3 length: 16 amino acids. The trim removed 2 bases at V and 3 bases at J, leaving 6 bases unmatched. Germline CDR1 KGHSH, CDR2 LQKENI. CDR3 sequence: CASSPARRGYTGELFF. CDR3 nucleotide sequence: TGTGCCAGCTCACCAGCAAGGCGGGGGTACACCGGGGAGCTGTTTTTT. Full variable domain (missing parts from reference TRBV18 and TRBJ2-2): NAGVMQNPRHLVRRRGQEARLRCSPMKGHSHVYWYRQLPEEGLKFMVYLQKENIIDESGMPKERFSAEFPKEGPSILRIQQVVRGDSAAYFCASSPARRGYTGELFFGEGSRLTVL.

The chain carries TRBV11-2 and TRBJ2-7, with TRBD1 as a possible D gene (7 bases). This CDR3 is built from 17 residues. Germline values: CDR1 SGHAT, CDR2 FQNNGV. V gave up 5 bases and J gave up 0 bases, with 20 bases separating them. The CDR3: CASSPLGLRDSSYEQYF. The CDR3 DNA reads TGTGCCAGCAGCCCCCTTGGGTTGCGGGACAGCTCCTACGAGCAGTACTTC.

The chain joins TRBV18 to TRBJ2-2, with D perhaps matching TRBD2 (5 bases). Deletions cut 4 bases from V and 1 base from J, with 13 bases between. The CDR3 loop spans 16 amino acids. The germline V gene encodes CDR1 KGHSH and CDR2 LQKENI. The CDR3 region has the DNA TGTGCCAGCTCACGAGGGCGACGGATGAACACCGGGGAGCTGTTTTTT. As protein: CASSRGRRMNTGELFF.

The chain is built from TRBV7-9 and TRBJ1-1; 9 bases line up with TRBD1. The germline gives CDR1 SEHNR, CDR2 FQNEAQ (reference sequence). This CDR3 has 15 amino acids. Trimming at V came to 4 bases and at J to 3 bases, leaving 6 bases not matched to a gene. The CDR3, as DNA: TGTGCCAGCAGCTCGGGACAGGGTTGGGACACTGAAGCTTTCTTT. It encodes CASSSGQGWDTEAFF.

V is TRBV6-5 and J is TRBJ2-6, with a weak D call TRBD2 (7 bases). The germline V gene has CDR1 MNHEY and CDR2 SVGAGI. This CDR3 comprises 15 residues. Trimming removed 7 bases at V and 4 bases at J, with 14 bases between. CDR3 DNA sequence: TGTGCCAGCATGGGGGGGCCCTCCGGGGCCAACGTCCTGACTTTC. It is translated as CASMGGPSGANVLTF.

The CDR3 loop is CASSLATGSNQPQHF. CDR3 coding DNA: TGCGCCAGCAGCTTGGCCACAGGGTCCAATCAGCCCCAGCATTTT. The chain carries TRBV5-1 and TRBJ1-5; a weak D match, TRBD1 (6 bases). The ends were cut back, 0 bases at V and 3 bases at J, with 10 bases in the middle. This CDR3 is built from 15 residues. The germline V gene has CDR1 SGHRS and CDR2 YFSETQ. Looking up the rest from reference TRBV5-1 and TRBJ1-5 gives the full variable domain: KAGVTQTPRYLIKTRGQQVTLSCSPISGHRSVSWYQQTPGQGLQFLFEYFSETQRNKGNFPGRFSGRQFSNSRSEMNVSTLELGDSALYLCASSLATGSNQPQHFGDGTRLSIL.

The chain employs TRBV5-4 and TRBJ2-5; TRBD2 is a possible D gene (6 bases). Looked up from germline, CDR1 is SGHNT and CDR2 is YYREEE (reference sequence). CDR3 length equals 15 residues. The ends were cut back, 2 bases at V and 9 bases at J, with 20 bases in the middle. CDR3: CASSLSSAVEGAQYF. DNA of the CDR3: TGTGCCAGCAGCTTATCTAGCGCGGTCGAAGGGGCCCAGTACTTC.

This chain joins TRBV9 and TRBJ1-5; D is ambiguous. Germline CDR1 is SGDLS and CDR2 is YYNGEE. The CDR3 spans 15 residues. Trimming removed 2 bases from V and 4 bases from J, with 13 bases in between. Written as DNA, the CDR3 is TGTGCCAGCAGCGTGAGTGGCATGGAGAATCAGCCCCAGCATTTT. It translates to CASSVSGMENQPQHF.

This chain uses TRBV7-6 with TRBJ2-1; TRBD2 aligns across 9 bases. CDR1 and CDR2 from the germline V gene are SGHVS and FNYEAQ. This CDR3 contains 16 residues. Unmatched junction bases numbered 11, after V lost 4 bases and J lost 7 bases. This CDR3 is CASSSRIAGEGNEQFF. Written as DNA, the CDR3 is TGTGCCAGCAGCTCACGGATAGCGGGAGAAGGAAATGAGCAGTTCTTC.

This clone was seen a few times. The V and J genes are TRBV5-4 and TRBJ2-2; the D gene is possibly TRBD1 (5 bases). The CDR3 has 16 amino acids. Germline CDR1 SGHNT, CDR2 YYREEE (reference sequence). V was cut by 2 bases and J by 0 bases, with 11 bases left in between. CDR3 nucleotide sequence: TGTGCCAGCAGCTTCAGGGTACCAACGAACACCGGGGAGCTGTTTTTT. As protein: CASSFRVPTNTGELFF.

The rearrangement links TRBV5-1 to TRBJ2-7, with TRBD1 matching 12 bases. Trimming took 7 bases from V and 3 from J; bases not matched to a gene: 8. This CDR3 spans 15 amino acids. The germline gives CDR1 SGHRS, CDR2 YFSETQ. The CDR3 loop is CASASGTGGGYEQYF. DNA for the CDR3: TGCGCCAGCGCCTCCGGGACAGGGGGCGGCTACGAGCAGTACTTC.

The chain joins TRBV7-9 to TRBJ2-3; TRBD2 aligns across 9 bases. Germline V gene sequence: CDR1 SEHNR, CDR2 FQNEAQ (reference sequence). The CDR3 length is 19 residues. V lost 1 base, J lost 0 bases, and 11 bases stayed unmatched. The CDR3 bases are TGTGCCAGCAGCTTAGATCGGCTAGCGGGGACGACTAGCACAGATACGCAGTATTTT. Its translation: CASSLDRLAGTTSTDTQYF.

The chain has TRBV15 and TRBJ2-7; D gene uncertain. In germline, CDR1 is LNHNV, CDR2 YYDKDF (reference sequence). The CDR3 is 15 residues long. The V end was cut by 0 bases, the J end by 2 bases, with 11 bases between. For the CDR3, the DNA is TGTGCCACCAGCAGAGATAACCCTACGCCCTACGAGCAGTACTTC. Amino acid sequence: CATSRDNPTPYEQYF.

This chain connects TRBV9 to TRBJ2-5; 13 nucleotides line up with TRBD2. The CDR3 runs to 17 residues. Germline V gene sequence: CDR1 SGDLS, CDR2 YYNGEE. Trimming at V came to 0 bases and at J to 5 bases, leaving 7 bases not matched to a gene. CDR3 protein: CASSVGRTSGGGETQYF. The CDR3 DNA is TGTGCCAGCAGCGTAGGGCGGACTAGCGGGGGTGGGGAGACCCAGTACTTC.

The rearrangement links TRBV7-2 to TRBJ1-1; 7 bases line up with TRBD1. CDR3 length equals 15 residues. Looked up from germline, CDR1 is SGHTA and CDR2 is FQGNSA. Trimming cost V 5 bases and J 8 bases; bases outside gene matches: 14. The CDR3 reads CASSPTGARIDEAFF. The CDR3 nucleotides read TGTGCCAGCAGCCCAACAGGGGCTCGTATAGACGAAGCTTTCTTT.

The genes are TRBV9 and TRBJ2-7; 7 bases line up with TRBD1. From germline, CDR1 is SGDLS and CDR2 YYNGEE. The V gene end was trimmed by 0 bases and the J gene end by 5 bases; junction bases not matched to a gene: 11. The CDR3 runs to 16 residues. The CDR3 here is CASSVADRELGNEQYF. CDR3 sequence (DNA): TGTGCCAGCAGCGTAGCAGACAGGGAACTTGGGAACGAGCAGTACTTC.